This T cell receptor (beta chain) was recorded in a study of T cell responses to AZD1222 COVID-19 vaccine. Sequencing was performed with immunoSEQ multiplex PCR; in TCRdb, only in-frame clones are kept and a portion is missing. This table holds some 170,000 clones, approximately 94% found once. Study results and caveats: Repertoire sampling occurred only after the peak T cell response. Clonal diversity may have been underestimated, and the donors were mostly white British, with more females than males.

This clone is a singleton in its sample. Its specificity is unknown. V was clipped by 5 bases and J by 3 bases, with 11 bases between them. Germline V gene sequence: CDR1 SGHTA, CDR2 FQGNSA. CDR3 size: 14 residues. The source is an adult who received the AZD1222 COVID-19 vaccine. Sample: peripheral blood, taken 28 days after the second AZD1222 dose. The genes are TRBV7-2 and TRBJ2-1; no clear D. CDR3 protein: CASSPHQDYNEQFF. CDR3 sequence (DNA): TGTGCCAGCAGCCCACACCAGGACTACAATGAGCAGTTCTTC.